The sequence of this T cell receptor beta chain was determined in a study of control samples from healthy donors and cancer patients. V lost 0 bases, J lost 7 bases, and 20 bases lay in between. Germline lookup yields CDR1 SGHDT and CDR2 YYEEEE. This CDR3 is built from 17 residues. Produced via immunoSEQ multiplex PCR; TCRdb's table is partial and in-frame only. The table includes 150,000 to 200,000 clones, over 85% detected once. Sequenced sample: blood. This clonotype was obtained from a man aged 18 to 30 in good health. This chain links TRBV5-6 with TRBJ1-5; TRBD1 might be the D (6 bases). CDR3 residues: CASSLASRGARGQPQHF. In DNA form, the CDR3 reads TGTGCCAGCAGCTTGGCGTCGAGGGGGGCGAGGGGGCAGCCCCAGCATTTT.